These 23 T cell receptor beta chains originate from one sample sequenced in a study of beta chain features in type 1 diabetes. Expressed TCRB transcripts were sequenced because the isolated RNA had all been reverse transcribed beforehand. The assay was immunoSEQ multiplex PCR, and TCRdb's table has in-frame clones only and misses some. The data hold under 500,000 clones, with about 32% observed a single time. Sequenced material: naive CD4+ T cells from blood. These receptors came from a man aged 18-30 years in good health.

This clone has just a few counts. The rearrangement uses TRBV14 and TRBJ2-7; D uncertain. From germline, CDR1 is SGHDN and CDR2 FVKESK. Trimming removed 2 bases from V and 3 bases from J, with 11 bases in between. The CDR3 runs to 14 residues. The CDR3 region is CASSQLSEDYEQYF. Written as DNA, the CDR3 is TGTGCCAGCAGCCAACTGTCAGAAGACTACGAGCAGTACTTC.

This clone was observed a few times. V and J are TRBV7-9 and TRBJ1-1; D is possibly TRBD1 (6 bases). V was trimmed by 8 bases and J by 1 base, leaving 11 bases between them. The germline V gene encodes CDR1 SEHNR and CDR2 FQNEAQ (reference sequence). CDR3 length: 13 residues. The CDR3 sequence: CASFQGTNTEAFF. CDR3 sequence (DNA): TGTGCCAGCTTTCAGGGGACGAACACTGAAGCTTTCTTT.

For the CDR3, the DNA is TGCGCCAGCAAACTACAGGGTTCTATGGACACTGAAGCTTTCTTT. Its translation: CASKLQGSMDTEAFF. The chain has TRBV4-1 and TRBJ1-1; tentatively, D is TRBD1 (6 bases). The length of the CDR3 is 15 residues. Trimming pared 7 bases from V and 3 bases from J, leaving 18 bases between. The germline V gene has CDR1 MGHRA and CDR2 YSYEKL.

Only a few counts were recorded for this clone. This chain links TRBV29-1 with TRBJ1-2, with D hard to call. Germline V gives CDR1 SQVTM, CDR2 ANQGSEA. Deletions cut 4 bases from V and 3 bases from J, with 18 bases between. This CDR3 comprises 15 residues. Here the CDR3 DNA reads TGCAGCGTTGGCAGGAGGACGCCCGACGACTATGGCTACACCTTC. Translating gives CSVGRRTPDDYGYTF.

This clone came up a few times. The chain couples TRBV30 to TRBJ2-5, with D tentatively TRBD1 (5 bases). In germline, CDR1 is GTSNPN, CDR2 SVGIG (reference sequence). CDR3 length: 13 amino acids. Trimming removed 3 bases from V and 7 bases from J, with 15 bases in between. The CDR3 spells CAWRGPDTGTQYF. The CDR3 DNA reads TGTGCCTGGAGGGGGCCCGACACAGGGACCCAGTACTTC. The entire variable domain, with the rest obtained from reference TRBV30 and TRBJ2-5, is as follows: SQTIHQWPATLVQPVGSPLSLECTVEGTSNPNLYWYRQAAGRGLQLLFYSVGIGQISSEVPQNLSASRPQDRQFILSSKKLLLSDSGFYLCAWRGPDTGTQYFGPGTRLLVL.

The chain carries TRBV5-1 and TRBJ1-2; D is uncertain. The ends were cut back, 4 bases at V and 0 bases at J, with 7 bases in the middle. This CDR3 contains 13 residues. Germline CDR1 reads SGHRS; CDR2 reads YFSETQ. The CDR3 loop is CASSEGTNYGYTF. CDR3 nucleotides: TGCGCCAGCAGCGAGGGAACTAACTATGGCTACACCTTC.

There are a few counts of this clone. This chain connects TRBV28 to TRBJ2-7; 9 bases agree with TRBD1. V was clipped by 6 bases and J by 2 bases; unmatched bases: 14. The CDR3 is 17 residues long. The germline V gene encodes CDR1 MDHEN and CDR2 SYDVKM. In DNA form, the CDR3 reads TGTGCCAGCAGACCTAGAGAAGGGACAGGGTATACCTACGAGCAGTACTTC. Its protein is CASRPREGTGYTYEQYF.

This clone was recorded a few times. The V call is TRBV2, the J call TRBJ2-3; D possibly corresponds to TRBD2 (5 bases). Deletions cut 3 bases from V and 4 bases from J, with 14 bases between. The CDR3 spans 15 residues. The V gene's germline CDR1 is SNHLY and CDR2 FYNNEI. The CDR3 sequence: CASSDGSSLADTQYF. The CDR3 DNA reads as TGTGCCAGCAGTGATGGGAGTAGTCTGGCAGATACGCAGTATTTT.

V and J are TRBV28 and TRBJ2-1; D possibly corresponds to TRBD1 (6 bases). The CDR3 spans 12 residues. Between the trimmed V and J ends, which lost 4 bases and 14 bases, there was a span of 15 bases. The germline CDR1 and CDR2 sequences are MDHEN and SYDVKM. CDR3 amino acids: CASSSGQLWKFF. The CDR3 DNA sequence: TGTGCCAGCAGTTCTGGACAGTTATGGAAGTTCTTC.

This sequence joins TRBV4-3 and TRBJ2-3, with 10 bases identical to TRBD2. The CDR3 is made up of 15 amino acids. V dropped 0 bases and J dropped 3; count of bases not matched to a gene: 0. CDR1 and CDR2 from the germline V gene are LGHNA and YSLEER. DNA of the CDR3: TGCGCCAGCAGCCAAGAACTAGCGGGAACAGATACGCAGTATTTT. Its protein product is CASSQELAGTDTQYF.

V and J are TRBV29-1 and TRBJ2-7, with D perhaps TRBD2 (5 bases). The CDR3 runs 12 residues. Germline CDR1 reads SQVTM; CDR2 reads ANQGSEA. V was cut by 4 bases and J by 0 bases, with 7 bases left in between. The CDR3 coding sequence is TGCAGCGTTGGGACTGACTCCTACGAGCAGTACTTC. It yields the protein CSVGTDSYEQYF.

Only a few counts were recorded for this clone. The chain recombines TRBV28 with TRBJ2-2; 10 bases line up with TRBD1. Germline V gene data show CDR1 as MDHEN and CDR2 as SYDVKM. The CDR3 is 14 amino acids. V lost 6 bases to trimming and J lost 7 bases; unmatched junction nucleotides: 5. CDR3 DNA: TGTGCCAGCAGAAGACAGGGGGCCGGCGGGGAGCTGTTTTTT. This sequence encodes CASRRQGAGGELFF.

The V call is TRBV29-1, the J call TRBJ1-2; 8 bases align to TRBD1. Germline V gene data show CDR1 as SQVTM and CDR2 as ANQGSEA. The CDR3 totals 12 residues. Losses at the gene ends were 3 bases for V and 8 bases for J; bases not matched to a gene: 5. For the CDR3, the DNA is TGCAGCGTTGAGCAGGGGGCCGACGGCTACACCTTC. Translating gives CSVEQGADGYTF.

V is TRBV10-3 and J is TRBJ2-2, with TRBD1 identical over 8 bases. Germline V gene lookup returns CDR1 ENHRY and CDR2 SYGVKD. V shed 5 bases and J 1 base; nucleotides not matched to a gene: 9. The CDR3 spans 17 residues. CDR3 nucleotides: TGTGCCATCAGTCCCCTCTGGGGACAGGAGAACACCGGGGAGCTGTTTTTT. Translated: CAISPLWGQENTGELFF.

This clone was counted between two and nine times. This rearrangement joins TRBV7-2 to TRBJ2-7, with D possibly TRBD2 on 5 matching bases. The V gene lost 3 bases and the J gene lost 13 bases, with 19 bases spanning the gap. This CDR3 region has 13 residues. Germline CDR1 SGHTA, CDR2 FQGNSA. The CDR3 DNA sequence: TGTGCCAGCAGCTTTAGCGAACGGAGCGGCCATTACTTC. As protein: CASSFSERSGHYF.

The rearrangement joins TRBV7-9 to TRBJ2-7; 12 bases agree with TRBD2. The CDR3 sequence is 14 residues long. CDR1 is SEHNR, CDR2 FQNEAQ, per germline (reference sequence). V trimming: 2 bases; J trimming: 6 bases; junction bases outside the gene matches: 2. The CDR3 region is CASSLRLAGAEQYF. In DNA, the CDR3 is TGTGCCAGCAGCTTACGACTAGCGGGAGCCGAGCAGTACTTC.

This clone appeared a few times. V and J are TRBV7-9 and TRBJ2-4; D remains ambiguous. This CDR3 spans 11 amino acids. V gave up 1 base and J gave up 10 bases, with 5 bases separating them. The germline CDR1 and CDR2 sequences are SEHNR and FQNEAQ (reference sequence). Here the CDR3 reads CASSLGEIQYF. The CDR3, as DNA: TGTGCCAGCAGCTTAGGAGAGATTCAGTACTTC. The full variable domain, completed using reference TRBV7-9 and TRBJ2-4, is DTGVSQNPRHKITKRGQNVTFRCDPISEHNRLYWYRQTLGQGPEFLTYFQNEAQLEKSRLLSDRFSAERPKGSFSTLEIQRTEQGDSAMYLCASSLGEIQYFGAGTRLSVL.

This clone was counted only a few times. This sequence joins TRBV25-1 and TRBJ2-3, with 8 bases matching TRBD1. With 3 bases clipped from V and 1 base from J, the junction kept 3 bases outside the gene matches. The V gene's germline CDR1 is MGHDK and CDR2 SYGVNS. This CDR3 comprises 15 residues. The CDR3 DNA reads as TGTGCCAGCAGTGAGATGGGACAGGGCACAGATACGCAGTATTTT. Translated: CASSEMGQGTDTQYF.

The rearrangement links TRBV7-3 to TRBJ2-3, with 7 bases aligning to TRBD2. In germline, CDR1 is SGHTA, CDR2 FQGTGA. There are 15 residues in the CDR3. Trimming at V came to 5 bases and at J to 5 bases, leaving 10 bases not matched to a gene. DNA of the CDR3: TGTGCCAGCAGCCCCAGGCTAGCGGCCCAAGATACGCAGTATTTT. Translation: CASSPRLAAQDTQYF.

This clone appeared a few times. V usage is TRBV10-3 and J usage is TRBJ2-1, with TRBD2 matching 12 bases. CDR3 size: 15 residues. V shed 9 bases, J shed 6 bases, and the junction held 9 bases outside the gene matches. CDR1 ENHRY and CDR2 SYGVKD come from the germline V gene. CDR3 in amino acids: CAISSTSGSINEQFF. The DNA of the CDR3 is TGTGCCATTTCCTCGACTAGCGGGAGCATCAATGAGCAGTTCTTC.

In this sample, this clone turned up a few times. The J gene is TRBJ2-1, the V gene TRBV7-9; 8 bases align to TRBD1. The CDR3 has 16 residues. Trimming removed 7 bases from V and 5 bases from J; junction bases left unmatched: 13. Per germline, CDR1 SEHNR and CDR2 FQNEAQ (reference sequence). The CDR3 DNA reads as TGTGCCAGCACCCATTCTCGACAGGGGAACAACAATGAGCAGTTCTTC. Translation gives CASTHSRQGNNNEQFF.

The rearrangement uses TRBV29-1 and TRBJ2-7; the D gene could be TRBD1 or TRBD2 (5 bases each). The CDR3 extends over 13 amino acids. Germline V gene sequence: CDR1 SQVTM, CDR2 ANQGSEA. Trimming shortened V by 4 bases and J by 2 bases, and 12 bases separated the two germline ends. Here the CDR3 DNA reads TGCAGCGTTGGATCCGGGGCCGCCTACGAGCAGTACTTC. Amino acids: CSVGSGAAYEQYF.

This clone was picked up a small number of times. The V and J genes are TRBV5-1 and TRBJ2-7; 10 bases are shared with TRBD2. The length of the CDR3 is 16 residues. Germline-derived CDR1 and CDR2 are SGHRS and YFSETQ. J was trimmed by 4 bases and V by 0 bases; bases with no gene match: 7. CDR3 nucleotides: TGCGCCAGCAGCTTGGATCGATCTAGCGGGAGTTACGAGCAGTACTTC. It yields the protein CASSLDRSSGSYEQYF.